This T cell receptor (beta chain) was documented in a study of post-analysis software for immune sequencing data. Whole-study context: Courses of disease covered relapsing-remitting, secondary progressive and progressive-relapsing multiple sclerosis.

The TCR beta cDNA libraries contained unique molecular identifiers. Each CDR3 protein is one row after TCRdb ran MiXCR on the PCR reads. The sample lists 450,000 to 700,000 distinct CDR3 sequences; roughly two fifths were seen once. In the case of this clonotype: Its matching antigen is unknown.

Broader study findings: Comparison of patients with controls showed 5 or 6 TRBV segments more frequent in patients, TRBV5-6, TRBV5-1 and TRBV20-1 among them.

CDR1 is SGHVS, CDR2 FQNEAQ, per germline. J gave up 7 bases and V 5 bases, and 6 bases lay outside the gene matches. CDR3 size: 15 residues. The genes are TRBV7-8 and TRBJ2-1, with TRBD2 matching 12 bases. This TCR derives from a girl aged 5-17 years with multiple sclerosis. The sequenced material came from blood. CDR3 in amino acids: CASSPRTSGINEQFF. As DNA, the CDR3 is TGTGCCAGCAGCCCGCGGACTAGCGGGATTAATGAGCAGTTCTTC.